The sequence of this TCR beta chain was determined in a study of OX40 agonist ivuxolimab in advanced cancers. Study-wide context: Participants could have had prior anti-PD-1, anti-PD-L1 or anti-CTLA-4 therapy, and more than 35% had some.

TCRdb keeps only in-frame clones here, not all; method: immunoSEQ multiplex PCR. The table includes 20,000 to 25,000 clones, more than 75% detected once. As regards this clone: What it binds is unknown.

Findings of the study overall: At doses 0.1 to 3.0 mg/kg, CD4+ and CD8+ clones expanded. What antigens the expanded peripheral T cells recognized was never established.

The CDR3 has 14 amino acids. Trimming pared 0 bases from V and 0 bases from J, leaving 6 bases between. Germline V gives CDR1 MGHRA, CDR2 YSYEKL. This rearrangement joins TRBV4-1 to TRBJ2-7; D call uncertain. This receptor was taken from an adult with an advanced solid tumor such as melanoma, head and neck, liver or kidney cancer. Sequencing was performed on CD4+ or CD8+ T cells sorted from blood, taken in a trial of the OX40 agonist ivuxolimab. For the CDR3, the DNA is TGCGCCAGCAGCCAAGAGGGTCTCTCCTACGAGCAGTACTTC. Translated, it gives CASSQEGLSYEQYF.